These 6 T cell receptor beta chains originate from one sample sequenced in a study of cytomegalovirus exposure and HLA in healthy donors. Using immunoSEQ multiplex PCR, the repertoire was profiled, and TCRdb retains in-frame clones only, with some absent. The sample holds some 140,000 clones, 86% seen once. Sequenced input: PBMCs. These receptors all come from a human donor in good health.

This chain uses TRBV19 with TRBJ2-7; unclear D gene. The CDR3 covers 16 residues. Germline V gene data show CDR1 as LNHDA and CDR2 as SQIVND (reference sequence). V lost 4 bases to trimming and J lost 3 bases, with 19 bases between them. CDR3 loop: CASSNPTAESYYEQYF. The DNA of the CDR3 is TGTGCCAGTAGTAATCCGACGGCGGAGTCTTACTACGAGCAGTACTTC.

The V gene is TRBV19, the J gene TRBJ2-7; TRBD2 matches at 13 bases. The CDR3 runs 14 residues. After removal of 8 bases from V and 4 bases from J, the junction contained 5 bases not matched to a gene. Germline lookup yields CDR1 LNHDA and CDR2 SQIVND (reference sequence). The CDR3 bases are TGTGCCAGTCGGACTAGCGGGAGAACATACGAGCAGTACTTC. The encoded protein is CASRTSGRTYEQYF.

Concerning this clone: Without the conserved terminal phenylalanine or tryptophan, this CDR3 likely stems from a read error. The DNA is omitted, as the CDR3 cannot be located on it reliably, and the CDR3 follows TCRdb's listing. The genes are TRBV19 and TRBJ1-3; the DNA was not compared with TRBD1, the D call given in the table. The germline V gene has CDR1 LNHDA and CDR2 SQIVND (reference sequence). The CDR3 is 11 residues long, ends included. CDR3 amino acids: CASSPRGTGLD.

This clone appeared a few times. The rearrangement links TRBV5-1 to TRBJ2-2, with D perhaps matching TRBD1 (6 bases). V shed 5 bases and J shed 4 bases, with 18 bases lying between them. The germline V gene encodes CDR1 SGHRS and CDR2 YFSETQ. The CDR3 consists of 16 residues. CDR3 sequence reads: CASRQGHGNPTGELFF. The DNA of the CDR3 is TGCGCCAGCAGGCAGGGACACGGAAACCCCACCGGGGAGCTGTTTTTT.

The V and J genes are TRBV5-1 and TRBJ2-5; 13 bases are a match to TRBD2. The CDR3 has 16 amino acids. Germline V gene lookup returns CDR1 SGHRS and CDR2 YFSETQ. With 2 bases clipped from V and 4 bases from J, the junction kept 5 bases outside the gene matches. The CDR3 nucleotides are TGCGCCAGCAGCTTTGGACTAGCGGGAGAGATAGAGACCCAGTACTTC. Its translation is CASSFGLAGEIETQYF.

This clone was detected once. J is TRBJ2-7 and V is TRBV10-3; 11 bases agree with TRBD2. Germline V gene data show CDR1 as ENHRY and CDR2 as SYGVKD. After removal of 0 bases from V and 4 bases from J, the junction contained 5 bases not matched to a gene. The CDR3 runs 16 residues. The DNA of the CDR3 is TGTGCCATCAGTGAGTCGTCACTAGCGGGAGCGTACGAGCAGTACTTC. It yields the protein CAISESSLAGAYEQYF.